This T cell receptor beta chain was captured in a study of T cells after posttransplantation cyclophosphamide. Broader study findings: Donor CD8+ memory clones often dominated recipient blood repertoires at later times. Blood and skin or GI T cell repertoires showed limited TRB overlap.

The CDR3 covers 15 residues. Deletions cut 3 bases from V and 2 bases from J, with 10 bases between. Germline-derived CDR1 and CDR2 are SGHDN and FVKESK. A marrow graft followed busulfan-fludarabine conditioning, with cyclophosphamide on days +3 and +4. Ten or more counts support this clone. As yet, its antigen is unknown. Assay: immunoSEQ multiplex PCR; the TCRdb copy retains only in-frame clones and omits some. The counts give 6,500 to 9,500 clones, none of them seen only once; approximately 54% is held by the top ten. The sequencing here drew on PBMCs, taken after allogeneic stem cell transplant with posttransplant cyclophosphamide. This TCR derives from a male patient aged 50 to 59 who received an allogeneic stem cell transplant from an unrelated donor, was CMV-positive, and had acute GVHD only. Some T cells may have originated in the graft donor. The rearrangement links TRBV14 to TRBJ2-2, with D maybe TRBD2 (6 bases). CDR3 sequence: CASSQTGRNTGELFF. Written as DNA, the CDR3 is TGTGCCAGCAGCCAGACCGGGAGAAACACCGGGGAGCTGTTTTTT.